These 7 T cell receptor beta chains were sequenced from one sample in a study of blood T cell repertoires in COVID-19. Clones were read by immunoSEQ multiplex PCR, and TCRdb kept only the in-frame ones, dropping some. The sample contains hundreds of thousands of clones, roughly 87% of which appear only once. The specimen sequenced was peripheral blood. The receptors here all came from a man aged 60-69 years who had recovered from COVID-19.

This chain uses TRBV15 with TRBJ1-1; TRBD1 agrees at 7 bases. Germline assignment: CDR1 LNHNV and CDR2 YYDKDF (reference sequence). V trimming: 1 base; J trimming: 1 base; junction bases outside the gene matches: 6. The CDR3 extends over 16 amino acids. This CDR3 is CATSRAGDRSNTEAFF. Here the CDR3 DNA reads TGTGCCACCAGCAGAGCCGGGGACAGATCGAACACTGAAGCTTTCTTT. Together with reference TRBV15 and TRBJ1-1, the CDR3 gives the full variable domain: DAMVIQNPRYQVTQFGKPVTLSCSQTLNHNVMYWYQQKSSQAPKLLFHYYDKDFNNEADTPDNFQSRRPNTSFCFLDIRSPGLGDTAMYLCATSRAGDRSNTEAFFGQGTRLTVV.

The chain employs TRBV6-1 and TRBJ2-3, with 7 nucleotides matching TRBD2. CDR1 and CDR2 (germline): MNHNS, SASEGT. The J segment lost 4 bases and the V segment lost 3 bases, leaving 4 bases of the junction unmatched. The CDR3 spans 14 residues. CDR3 DNA: TGTGCCAGCAGTGACGGACTAGTCGCAGATACGCAGTATTTT. Its protein product is CASSDGLVADTQYF.

The chain couples TRBV10-3 to TRBJ1-4; TRBD1 is a possible D gene (6 bases). With 6 bases removed from V and 4 bases from J, the gap between germline ends came to 9 bases. Germline CDR1 reads ENHRY; CDR2 reads SYGVKD. This CDR3 comprises 13 residues. DNA for the CDR3: TGTGCCATCAGACAGGGTTTTAATGAAAAACTGTTTTTT. Amino acid sequence: CAIRQGFNEKLFF.

The rearrangement links TRBV5-1 to TRBJ1-4, with 12 bases fitting TRBD1. The V gene end was trimmed by 3 bases and the J gene end by 7 bases; junction bases not matched to a gene: 4. CDR3 size: 15 residues. From germline, CDR1 is SGHRS and CDR2 YFSETQ. CDR3 coding DNA: TGCGCCAGCAGCTCGGGACAGGGGGCGAGTGAAAAACTGTTTTTT. It encodes CASSSGQGASEKLFF.

This sequence joins TRBV5-8 and TRBJ2-3; weak D call: TRBD2 (6 bases). The germline gives CDR1 SGHTS, CDR2 YDEGEE. V was cut by 1 base and J by 5 bases, with 11 bases left in between. This CDR3 comprises 14 residues. The CDR3 loop is CASSLRAGLDTQYF. The DNA of the CDR3 is TGTGCCAGCAGCTTGCGTGCGGGATTAGATACGCAGTATTTT.

The V and J genes are TRBV5-8 and TRBJ1-2, with D unresolved. V gave up 4 bases and J gave up 9 bases, with 7 bases separating them. Germline CDR1 is SGHTS and CDR2 is YDEGEE. This CDR3 is 10 amino acids long. CDR3 in amino acids: CASSLSSYTF. CDR3 sequence (DNA): TGTGCCAGCAGCCTCTCTAGCTACACCTTC.

The rearrangement uses TRBV2 and TRBJ1-6; 7 bases are a match to TRBD1. The V and J ends lost 7 bases and 10 bases, in that order; junction bases with no gene match: 13. Germline CDR1 and CDR2: SNHLY and FYNNEI. The CDR3 spans 15 residues. The CDR3 DNA reads TGTGCCAGCATGACTTCCTCGACAGGGATCTCACCCCTCCACTTT. This translates into CASMTSSTGISPLHF.